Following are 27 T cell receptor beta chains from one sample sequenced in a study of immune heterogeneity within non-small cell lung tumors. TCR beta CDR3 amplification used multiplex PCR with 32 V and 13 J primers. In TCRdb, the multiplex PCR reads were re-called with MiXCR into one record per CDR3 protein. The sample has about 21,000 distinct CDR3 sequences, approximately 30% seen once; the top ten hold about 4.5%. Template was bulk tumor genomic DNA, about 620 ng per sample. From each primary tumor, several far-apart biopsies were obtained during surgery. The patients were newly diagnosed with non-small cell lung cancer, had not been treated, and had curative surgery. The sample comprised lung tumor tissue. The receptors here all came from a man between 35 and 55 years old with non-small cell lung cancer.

CDR3 sequence (DNA): TGTGCCAGCAGCCTAGTAGGACTAGCGGGAGTGGAGCAGTTCTTC. Protein product: CASSLVGLAGVEQFF. This chain joins TRBV4-2 and TRBJ2-1, with 13 bases aligning to TRBD2. This CDR3 is 15 amino acids long. Looked up from germline, CDR1 is LGHNA and CDR2 is YNFKEQ. Unmatched junction bases numbered 7, after V lost 4 bases and J lost 10 bases.

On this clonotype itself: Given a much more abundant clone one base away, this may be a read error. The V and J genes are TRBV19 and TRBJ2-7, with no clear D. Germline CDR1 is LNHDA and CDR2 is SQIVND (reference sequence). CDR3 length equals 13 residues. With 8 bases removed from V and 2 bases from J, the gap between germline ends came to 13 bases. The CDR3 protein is CASGTKMAYEQYF. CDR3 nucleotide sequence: TGTGCCAGTGGCACGAAGATGGCCTACGAGCAGTACTTC.

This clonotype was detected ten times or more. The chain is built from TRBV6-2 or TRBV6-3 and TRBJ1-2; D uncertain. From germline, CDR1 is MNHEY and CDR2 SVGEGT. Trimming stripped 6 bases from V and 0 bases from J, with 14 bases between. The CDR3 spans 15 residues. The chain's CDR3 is CASRPIERSNYGYTF. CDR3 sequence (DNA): TGTGCCAGCAGACCCATAGAAAGATCTAACTATGGCTACACCTTC.

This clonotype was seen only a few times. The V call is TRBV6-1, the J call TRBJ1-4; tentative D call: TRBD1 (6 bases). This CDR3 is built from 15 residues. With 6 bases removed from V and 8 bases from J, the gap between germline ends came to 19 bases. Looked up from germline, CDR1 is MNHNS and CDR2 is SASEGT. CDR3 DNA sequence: TGTGCCAGCAGACCTCGGGGGGGGGCGGCGGAAAAACTGTTTTTT. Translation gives CASRPRGGAAEKLFF.

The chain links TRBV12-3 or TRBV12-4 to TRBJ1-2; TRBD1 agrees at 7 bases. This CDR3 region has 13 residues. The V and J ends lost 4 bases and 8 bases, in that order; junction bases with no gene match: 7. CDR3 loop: CASSYTTGLGYTF. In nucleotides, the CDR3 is TGTGCCAGCAGTTACACGACAGGGCTCGGCTACACCTTC.

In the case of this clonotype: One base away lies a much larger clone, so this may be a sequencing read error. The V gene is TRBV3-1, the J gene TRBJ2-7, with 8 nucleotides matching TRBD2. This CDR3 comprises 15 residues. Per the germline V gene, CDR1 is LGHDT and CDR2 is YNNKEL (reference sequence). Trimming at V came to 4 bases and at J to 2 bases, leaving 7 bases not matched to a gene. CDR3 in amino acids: CASSPGTGGTYEQYF. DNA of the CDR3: TGTGCCAGCAGCCCTGGGACGGGGGGGACCTACGAGCAGTACTTC.

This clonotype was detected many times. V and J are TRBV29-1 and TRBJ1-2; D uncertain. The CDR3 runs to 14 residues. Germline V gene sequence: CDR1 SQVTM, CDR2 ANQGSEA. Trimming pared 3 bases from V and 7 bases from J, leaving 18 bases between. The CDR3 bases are TGCAGCGTTGACGTCGGGTTGAATGGCGGTGGCTACACCTTC. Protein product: CSVDVGLNGGGYTF. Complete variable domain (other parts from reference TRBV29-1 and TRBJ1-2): SAVISQKPSRDICQRGTSLTIQCQVDSQVTMMFWYRQQPGQSLTLIATANQGSEATYESGFVIDKFPISRPNLTFSTLTVSNMSPEDSSIYLCSVDVGLNGGGYTFGSGTRLTVV.

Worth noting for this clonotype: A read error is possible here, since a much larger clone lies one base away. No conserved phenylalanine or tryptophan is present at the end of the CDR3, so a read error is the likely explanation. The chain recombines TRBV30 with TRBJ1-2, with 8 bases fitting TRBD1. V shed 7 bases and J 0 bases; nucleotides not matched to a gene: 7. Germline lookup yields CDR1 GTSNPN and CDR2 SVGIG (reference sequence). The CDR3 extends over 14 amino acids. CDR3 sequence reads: CASGGGGANYGYTS. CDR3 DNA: TGTGCCTCAGGGGGCGGGGGCGCTAACTATGGCTACACCTCC.

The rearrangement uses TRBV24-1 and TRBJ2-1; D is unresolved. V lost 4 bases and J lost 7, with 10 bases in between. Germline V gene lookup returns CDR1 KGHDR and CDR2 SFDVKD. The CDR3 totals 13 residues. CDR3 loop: CATSDRARNEQFF. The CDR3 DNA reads TGTGCCACCAGTGACCGAGCGAGGAATGAGCAGTTCTTC.

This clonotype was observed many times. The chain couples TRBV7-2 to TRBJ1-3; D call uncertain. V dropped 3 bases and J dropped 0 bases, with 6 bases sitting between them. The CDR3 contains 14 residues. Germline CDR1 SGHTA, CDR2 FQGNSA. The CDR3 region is CASSFWASGNTIYF. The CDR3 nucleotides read TGTGCCAGCAGCTTTTGGGCCTCTGGAAACACCATATATTTT.

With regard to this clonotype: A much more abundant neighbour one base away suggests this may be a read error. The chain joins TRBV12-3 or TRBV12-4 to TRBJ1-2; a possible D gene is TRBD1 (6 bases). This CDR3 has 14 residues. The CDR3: CASSPTGFSYGYAF. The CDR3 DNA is TGTGCCAGCAGTCCTACAGGGTTTTCCTATGGCTACGCCTTC.

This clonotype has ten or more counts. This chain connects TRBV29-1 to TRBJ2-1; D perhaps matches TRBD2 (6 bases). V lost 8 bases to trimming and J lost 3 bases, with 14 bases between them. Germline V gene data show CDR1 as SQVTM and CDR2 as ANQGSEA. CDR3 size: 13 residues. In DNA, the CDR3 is TGCAGCTTTGCGGGACTCAGCTACAATGAGCAGTTCTTC. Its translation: CSFAGLSYNEQFF.

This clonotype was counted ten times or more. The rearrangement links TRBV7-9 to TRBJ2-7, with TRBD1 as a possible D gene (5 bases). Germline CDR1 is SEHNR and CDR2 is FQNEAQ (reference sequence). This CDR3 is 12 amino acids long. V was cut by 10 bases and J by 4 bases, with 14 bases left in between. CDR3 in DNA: TGTGCCACCCGTACAGGACCTTACGAGCAGTACTTC. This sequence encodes CATRTGPYEQYF.

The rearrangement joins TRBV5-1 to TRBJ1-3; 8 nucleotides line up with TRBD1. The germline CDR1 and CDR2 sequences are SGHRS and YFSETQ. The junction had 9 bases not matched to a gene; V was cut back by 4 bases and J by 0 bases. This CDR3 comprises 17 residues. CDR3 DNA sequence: TGCGCCAGCAGCGCCGGACAGGGCTCAAGCTCTGGAAACACCATATATTTT. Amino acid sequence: CASSAGQGSSSGNTIYF.

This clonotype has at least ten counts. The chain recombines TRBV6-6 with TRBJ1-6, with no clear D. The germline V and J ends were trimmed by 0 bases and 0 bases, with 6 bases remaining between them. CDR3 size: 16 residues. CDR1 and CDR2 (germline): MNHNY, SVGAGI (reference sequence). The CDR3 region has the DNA TGTGCCAGCAGTTACTCAGGGAGCTCCTATAATTCACCCCTCCACTTT. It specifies CASSYSGSSYNSPLHF.

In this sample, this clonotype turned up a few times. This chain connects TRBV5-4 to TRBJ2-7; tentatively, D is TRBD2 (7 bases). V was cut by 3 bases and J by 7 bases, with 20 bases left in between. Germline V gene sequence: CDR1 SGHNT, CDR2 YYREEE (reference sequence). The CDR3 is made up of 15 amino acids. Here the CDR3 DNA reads TGTGCCAGCAGCTCATCCAAGGGGAGGGGGAGAGAGCAGTACTTC. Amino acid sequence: CASSSSKGRGREQYF.

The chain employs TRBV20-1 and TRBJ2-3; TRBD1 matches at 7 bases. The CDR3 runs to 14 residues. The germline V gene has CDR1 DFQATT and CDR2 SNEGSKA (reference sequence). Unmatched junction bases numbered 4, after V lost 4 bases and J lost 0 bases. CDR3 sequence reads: CSAMGQTSTDTQYF. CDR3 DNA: TGCAGTGCTATGGGACAGACTAGCACAGATACGCAGTATTTT.

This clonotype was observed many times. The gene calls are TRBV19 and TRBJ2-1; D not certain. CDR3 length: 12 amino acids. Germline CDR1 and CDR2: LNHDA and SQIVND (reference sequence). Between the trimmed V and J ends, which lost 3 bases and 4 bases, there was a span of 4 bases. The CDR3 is CASSIGYNEQFF. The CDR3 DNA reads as TGTGCCAGTAGTATTGGTTACAATGAGCAGTTCTTC.

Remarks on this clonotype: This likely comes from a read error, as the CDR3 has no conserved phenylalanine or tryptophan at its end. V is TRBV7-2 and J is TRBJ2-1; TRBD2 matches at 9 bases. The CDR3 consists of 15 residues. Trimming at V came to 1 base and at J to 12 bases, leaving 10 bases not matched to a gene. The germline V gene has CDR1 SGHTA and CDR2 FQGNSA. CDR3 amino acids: CASSLVQIAGVPQFL. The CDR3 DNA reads TGTGCCAGCAGCTTAGTCCAAATAGCGGGAGTACCGCAGTTCTTA.

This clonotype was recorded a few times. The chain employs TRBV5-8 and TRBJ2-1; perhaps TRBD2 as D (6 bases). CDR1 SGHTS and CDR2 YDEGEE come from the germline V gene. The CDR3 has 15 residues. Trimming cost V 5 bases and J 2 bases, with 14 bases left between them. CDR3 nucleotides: TGTGCCAGCAGTTTCGGAGGGTTCGCCTACAATGAGCAGTTCTTC. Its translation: CASSFGGFAYNEQFF. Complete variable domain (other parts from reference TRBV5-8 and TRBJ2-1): EAGVTQSPTHLIKTRGQQATLRCSPISGHTSVYWYQQALGLGLQFLLWYDEGEERNRGNFPPRFSGRQFPNYSSELNVNALELEDSALYLCASSFGGFAYNEQFFGPGTRLTVL.

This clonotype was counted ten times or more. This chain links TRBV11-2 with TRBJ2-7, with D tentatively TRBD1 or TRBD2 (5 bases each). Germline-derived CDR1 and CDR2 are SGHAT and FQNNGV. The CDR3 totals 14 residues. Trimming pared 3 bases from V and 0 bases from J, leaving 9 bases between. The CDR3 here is CASSLGPHSYEQYF. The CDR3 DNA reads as TGTGCCAGCAGCTTGGGACCGCACTCCTACGAGCAGTACTTC. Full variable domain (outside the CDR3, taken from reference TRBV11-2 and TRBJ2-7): EAGVAQSPRYKIIEKRQSVAFWCNPISGHATLYWYQQILGQGPKLLIQFQNNGVVDDSQLPKDRFSAERLKGVDSTLKIQPAKLEDSAVYLCASSLGPHSYEQYFGPGTRLTVT.

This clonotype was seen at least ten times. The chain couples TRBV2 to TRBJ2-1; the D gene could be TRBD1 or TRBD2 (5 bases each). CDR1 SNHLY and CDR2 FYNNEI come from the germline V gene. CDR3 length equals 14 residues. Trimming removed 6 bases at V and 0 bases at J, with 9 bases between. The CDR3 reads CASRGESSYNEQFF. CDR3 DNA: TGTGCCAGCAGAGGGGAGAGCTCCTACAATGAGCAGTTCTTC.

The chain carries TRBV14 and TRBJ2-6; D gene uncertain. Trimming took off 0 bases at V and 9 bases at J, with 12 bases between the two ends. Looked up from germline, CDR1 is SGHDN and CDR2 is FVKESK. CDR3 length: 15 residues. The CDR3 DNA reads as TGTGCCAGCAGCCAAGATTTAGCCAGGCACAACGTCCTGACTTTC. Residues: CASSQDLARHNVLTF.

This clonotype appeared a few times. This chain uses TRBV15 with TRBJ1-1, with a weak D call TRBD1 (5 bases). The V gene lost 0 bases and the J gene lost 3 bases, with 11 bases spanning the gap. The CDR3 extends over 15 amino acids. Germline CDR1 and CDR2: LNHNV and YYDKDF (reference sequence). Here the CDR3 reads CATSREGVYDTEAFF. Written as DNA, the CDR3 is TGTGCCACCAGCAGAGAAGGGGTATACGACACTGAAGCTTTCTTT.

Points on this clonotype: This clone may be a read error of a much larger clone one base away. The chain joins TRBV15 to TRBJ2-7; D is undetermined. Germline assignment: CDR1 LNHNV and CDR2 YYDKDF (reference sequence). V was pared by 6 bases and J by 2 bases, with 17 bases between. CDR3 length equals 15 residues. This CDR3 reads CATSLSLAEAYEQYF. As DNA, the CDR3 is TGTGCCACCAGTCTTTCCTTAGCAGAGGCCTACGAGCAGTACTTC.

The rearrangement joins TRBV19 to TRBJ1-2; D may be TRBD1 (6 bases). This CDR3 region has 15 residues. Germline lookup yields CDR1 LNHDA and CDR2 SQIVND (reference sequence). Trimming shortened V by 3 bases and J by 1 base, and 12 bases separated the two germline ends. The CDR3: CASSIPGASNYGYTF. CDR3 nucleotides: TGTGCCAGTAGTATCCCAGGGGCTAGTAACTATGGCTACACCTTC.

CDR3: CASSQEATSAYEQYF. The CDR3 DNA follows: TGTGCCAGCTCACAGGAGGCGACCAGTGCCTACGAGCAGTACTTC. The chain links TRBV18 to TRBJ2-7, with D tentatively TRBD2 (5 bases). Trimming removed 4 bases at V and 2 bases at J, with 15 bases between. Germline CDR1 reads KGHSH; CDR2 reads LQKENI. The CDR3 covers 15 residues.